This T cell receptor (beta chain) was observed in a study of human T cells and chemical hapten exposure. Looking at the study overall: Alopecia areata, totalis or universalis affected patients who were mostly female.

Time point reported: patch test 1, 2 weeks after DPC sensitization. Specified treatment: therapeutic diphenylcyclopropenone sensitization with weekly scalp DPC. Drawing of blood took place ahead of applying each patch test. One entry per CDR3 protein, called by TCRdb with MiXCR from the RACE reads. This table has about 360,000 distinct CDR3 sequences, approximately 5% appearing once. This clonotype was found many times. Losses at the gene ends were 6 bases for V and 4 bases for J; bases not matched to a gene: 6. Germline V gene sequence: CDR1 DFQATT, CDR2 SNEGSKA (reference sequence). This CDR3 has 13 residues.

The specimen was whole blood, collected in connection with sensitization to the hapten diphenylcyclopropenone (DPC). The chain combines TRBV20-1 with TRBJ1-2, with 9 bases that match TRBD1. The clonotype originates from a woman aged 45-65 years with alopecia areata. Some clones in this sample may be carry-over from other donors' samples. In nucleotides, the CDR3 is TGCAGTGCAGAATTACAGGGGGCCTATGGCTACACCTTC. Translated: CSAELQGAYGYTF.